The clone carrying this T cell receptor beta chain appeared a few times. The sample comes from a study of blood T cell repertoires in COVID-19. For the study at large: The United States, Italy and Spain were the sources of the acute and convalescent COVID-19 samples. The analysed material was cDNA or gDNA that came from T cells, B-cell-depleted T cells, or PBMCs.

Germline V CDR1 and CDR2: MDHEN, SYDVKM. Trimming cost V 8 bases and J 4 bases, with 11 bases left between them. The CDR3 extends over 12 amino acids. In the original analysis: Amplified reference gene primers provided the basis for estimating nucleated cell counts. Assay used: immunoSEQ multiplex PCR; TCRdb lists only in-frame clones, some missing. Clone size and V and J calls were adopted from that table, with D and trimming inferred from the DNA. The table lists 250,000 to 350,000 clones, around 84% of them singletons, with about 1.6% in the top ten. The receptor comes from a human donor with COVID-19, enrolled during active disease. The donor label of this sample is uncertain. Sequenced input: peripheral blood. The V call is TRBV28, the J call TRBJ1-2; D possibly corresponds to TRBD1 (5 bases). CDR3 DNA sequence: TGTGCCAGCCGAATACAGGCCTATGGCTACACCTTC. It yields the protein CASRIQAYGYTF.